This is a list of T cell receptor beta chains from one sample in a study of blood T cell repertoires in COVID-19. Clones were read by immunoSEQ multiplex PCR, and TCRdb kept only the in-frame ones, dropping some. Counted here are roughly 220,000 clones, 86% occurring once; the ten biggest clones make up more than 3.5%. Sequences were obtained from PBMCs or T cells enriched from blood (not recorded which). The receptor set was obtained from a woman aged 35 to 49 with acute COVID-19. The CDR3 runs from the conserved cysteine through the conserved F or W. D genes are given only for firm matches. Clone size is given for some rows only: seen once, a few or many times, or a class if the clone is expanded.

V gene: TRBV11-1; D gene: TRBD1; J gene: TRBJ1-2; clone size: once; CDR3 DNA: TGTGCCAGCAGTCGGACAGGGGCAGATGGCTACACCTTC; CDR3 protein: CASSRTGADGYTF
V gene: TRBV5-1; D gene: TRBD1; J gene: TRBJ1-1; clone size: .; CDR3 DNA: TGCGCCAGCAGCGCTACACAGGGGGCGCGAGGGACTGAAGCTTTCTTT; CDR3 protein: CASSATQGARGTEAFF
V gene: TRBV2; D gene: .; J gene: TRBJ1-5; clone size: .; CDR3 DNA: TGTGCCAGCAGAGGACAGTACAATCAGCCCCAGCATTTT; CDR3 protein: CASRGQYNQPQHF
V gene: TRBV6-5; D gene: TRBD1; J gene: TRBJ2-7; clone size: .; CDR3 DNA: TGTGCCAGCAGTTCCGGGACAGGGTCCTCCTACGAGCAGTACTTC; CDR3 protein: CASSSGTGSSYEQYF
V gene: TRBV29-1; D gene: .; J gene: TRBJ1-2; clone size: .; CDR3 DNA: TGCAGCGCATATGGGGGGGAAGACTATGGCTACACCTTC; CDR3 protein: CSAYGGEDYGYTF
V gene: TRBV9; D gene: .; J gene: TRBJ1-5; clone size: .; CDR3 DNA: TGTGCCAGCAGCGTAGGAGGGGGGGCGAATCAGCCCCAGCATTTT; CDR3 protein: CASSVGGGANQPQHF
V gene: TRBV10-2; D gene: .; J gene: TRBJ1-5; clone size: .; CDR3 DNA: TGCGCCAGCAGCGACATTAGCAATCAGCCCCAGCATTTT; CDR3 protein: CASSDISNQPQHF
V gene: TRBV4-1; D gene: TRBD1; J gene: TRBJ1-5; clone size: .; CDR3 DNA: TGCGCCAGCAGCCAAGGCCCTTACCGGGACAGAGTGAGGCAGCCCCAGCATTTT; CDR3 protein: CASSQGPYRDRVRQPQHF
V gene: TRBV1; D gene: .; J gene: TRBJ1-2; clone size: few; CDR3 DNA: TGCACCAGCAGCCTCGGACAGGAAAACTATGGCTACACCTTC; CDR3 protein: CTSSLGQENYGYTF
V gene: TRBV7-9; D gene: TRBD1; J gene: TRBJ2-5; clone size: .; CDR3 DNA: TGTGCCATACGAAGGACAGGGAACCAAGAGACCCAGTACTTC; CDR3 protein: CAIRRTGNQETQYF
V gene: TRBV7-2; D gene: TRBD2; J gene: TRBJ2-1; clone size: .; CDR3 DNA: TGTGCCAGCAGCTTACGCCGGGGGGACTACAATGAGCAGTTCTTC; CDR3 protein: CASSLRRGDYNEQFF
V gene: TRBV13; D gene: .; J gene: TRBJ1-2; clone size: .; CDR3 DNA: TGTGCCAGCAGCTTAGGACAGGGAGCTAACTATGGCTACACCTTC; CDR3 protein: CASSLGQGANYGYTF
V gene: TRBV7-2; D gene: .; J gene: TRBJ2-6; clone size: .; CDR3 DNA: TGTGCCAGCAGCTCCTACTCTGGGGCCAACGTCCTGACTTTC; CDR3 protein: CASSSYSGANVLTF
V gene: TRBV6-5; D gene: .; J gene: TRBJ1-6; clone size: .; CDR3 DNA: TGTGCCAGCAGAGGAAGTTCAGGTTCACCCCTCCACTTT; CDR3 protein: CASRGSSGSPLHF
V gene: TRBV27; D gene: .; J gene: TRBJ1-2; clone size: once; CDR3 DNA: TGTGCCAGCAGTTTTGGTCGAACAGGCTATGGCTACACCTTC; CDR3 protein: CASSFGRTGYGYTF
V gene: TRBV11-2; D gene: TRBD1; J gene: TRBJ1-5; clone size: .; CDR3 DNA: TGTGCCAGCAGCCCCGGGCAGGGGGCGCGGGGCAATCAGCCCCAGCATTTT; CDR3 protein: CASSPGQGARGNQPQHF
V gene: TRBV29-1; D gene: .; J gene: TRBJ1-4; clone size: few; CDR3 DNA: TGCAGCTCGAGGGTCGGTGAAAAACTGTTTTTT; CDR3 protein: CSSRVGEKLFF
V gene: TRBV11-2; D gene: .; J gene: TRBJ2-7; clone size: .; CDR3 DNA: TGTGCCAGCAGCTTAGGTCACAGCTACGAGCAGTACTTC; CDR3 protein: CASSLGHSYEQYF
V gene: TRBV14; D gene: .; J gene: TRBJ1-1; clone size: .; CDR3 DNA: TGTGCCAGCAGCCTACAGATGAACACTGAAGCTTTCTTT; CDR3 protein: CASSLQMNTEAFF
V gene: TRBV7-2; D gene: TRBD1; J gene: TRBJ2-2; clone size: .; CDR3 DNA: TGTGCCAGCAGCTTAGGATCAGGGGGCAGGGGGGCCGGGGAGCTGTTTTTT; CDR3 protein: CASSLGSGGRGAGELFF
V gene: TRBV12-3/TRBV12-4; D gene: .; J gene: TRBJ1-1; clone size: .; CDR3 DNA: TGTGCCAGCAGGGCGGGGGGCACTGAAGCTTTCTTT; CDR3 protein: CASRAGGTEAFF
V gene: TRBV9; D gene: .; J gene: TRBJ1-3; clone size: .; CDR3 DNA: TGTGCCAGCAGCTCTACTGGAAACACCATATATTTT; CDR3 protein: CASSSTGNTIYF
V gene: TRBV6-5; D gene: .; J gene: TRBJ1-3; clone size: .; CDR3 DNA: TGTGCCAGCAGTTACTCAGCGGGTAATGGAAACACCATATATTTT; CDR3 protein: CASSYSAGNGNTIYF
V gene: TRBV19; D gene: TRBD1; J gene: TRBJ1-1; clone size: .; CDR3 DNA: TGTGCCAGTACACGGGACAGGGTATTGAACACTGAAGCTTTCTTT; CDR3 protein: CASTRDRVLNTEAFF
V gene: TRBV7-7; D gene: .; J gene: TRBJ1-4; clone size: .; CDR3 DNA: TGTGCCAGCAGCTTAGGGCGGGGTCAGAATGAAAAACTGTTTTTT; CDR3 protein: CASSLGRGQNEKLFF
V gene: TRBV7-8; D gene: .; J gene: TRBJ1-2; clone size: .; CDR3 DNA: TGTGCCAGCAGCCTAAGGGAGGGATCCTATGGCTACACCTTC; CDR3 protein: CASSLREGSYGYTF
V gene: TRBV9; D gene: TRBD1; J gene: TRBJ1-1; clone size: .; CDR3 DNA: TGTGCCAGCAGCGTAGGGGACAGTGCCACTGAAGCTTTCTTT; CDR3 protein: CASSVGDSATEAFF
V gene: TRBV19; D gene: .; J gene: TRBJ1-3; clone size: .; CDR3 DNA: TGTGCCAGTAGTACCCTCGGAGGGCACTCTGGAAACACCATATATTTT; CDR3 protein: CASSTLGGHSGNTIYF
V gene: TRBV27; D gene: .; J gene: TRBJ1-1; clone size: .; CDR3 DNA: TGTGCCAGCAGTTTAGCAGGGCCTAACACTGAAGCTTTCTTT; CDR3 protein: CASSLAGPNTEAFF
V gene: TRBV5-6; D gene: .; J gene: TRBJ1-3; clone size: .; CDR3 DNA: TGTGCCAGCAGCTGGGGAGGAACCAGCTCTGGAAACACCATATATTTT; CDR3 protein: CASSWGGTSSGNTIYF
V gene: TRBV19; D gene: .; J gene: TRBJ1-4; clone size: few; CDR3 DNA: TGTGCCAGTAGACTACTGGAGGGTACTAATGAAAAACTGTTTTTT; CDR3 protein: CASRLLEGTNEKLFF
V gene: TRBV12-3/TRBV12-4; D gene: .; J gene: TRBJ2-7; clone size: .; CDR3 DNA: TGTGCCAGCAGTTTAGACAGGGAAGAGCAGTACTTC; CDR3 protein: CASSLDREEQYF
V gene: TRBV29-1; D gene: TRBD1; J gene: TRBJ2-5; clone size: .; CDR3 DNA: TGCAGCGTTGAAGGCAGGGGGCTGGGAGAGACCCAGTACTTC; CDR3 protein: CSVEGRGLGETQYF
V gene: TRBV6-5; D gene: TRBD1; J gene: TRBJ1-2; clone size: .; CDR3 DNA: TGTGCCAGCAGTTCGCACAGGGGAGAGTACACCTTC; CDR3 protein: CASSSHRGEYTF
V gene: TRBV5-1; D gene: .; J gene: TRBJ1-3; clone size: .; CDR3 DNA: TGCGCCAGCAGCTTGGAGGGACAAGCTGGAAACACCATATATTTT; CDR3 protein: CASSLEGQAGNTIYF
V gene: TRBV7-6; D gene: TRBD1; J gene: TRBJ1-3; clone size: .; CDR3 DNA: TGTGCCAGCAGTGGGACAGGTTTAAGAAGAAACACCATATATTTT; CDR3 protein: CASSGTGLRRNTIYF
V gene: TRBV5-1; D gene: .; J gene: TRBJ1-3; clone size: .; CDR3 DNA: TGCGCCAGCAGCTTGGCCGGACTCTCCTCTGGAAACACCATATATTTT; CDR3 protein: CASSLAGLSSGNTIYF
V gene: TRBV9; D gene: TRBD1; J gene: TRBJ2-7; clone size: .; CDR3 DNA: TGTGCCAGCAGCGGGGGACAGACATCCTACGAGCAGTACTTC; CDR3 protein: CASSGGQTSYEQYF
V gene: TRBV27; D gene: .; J gene: TRBJ1-1; clone size: .; CDR3 DNA: TGTGCCAGCGCCCCAGGGTGGAACACTGAAGCTTTCTTT; CDR3 protein: CASAPGWNTEAFF
V gene: TRBV5-1; D gene: TRBD1; J gene: TRBJ1-1; clone size: .; CDR3 DNA: TGCGCCAGCAGACAAGGGACAGCGAACACTGAAGCTTTCTTT; CDR3 protein: CASRQGTANTEAFF
V gene: TRBV9; D gene: .; J gene: TRBJ2-3; clone size: .; CDR3 DNA: TGTGCCAGCAGCGTAGGTGAACTCAATTTGCCCGATACGCAGTATTTT; CDR3 protein: CASSVGELNLPDTQYF
V gene: TRBV5-4; D gene: .; J gene: TRBJ2-3; clone size: .; CDR3 DNA: TGTGCCAGCAGCTCCTCAGGGCAAGATACGCAGTATTTT; CDR3 protein: CASSSSGQDTQYF
V gene: TRBV7-9; D gene: .; J gene: TRBJ1-2; clone size: .; CDR3 DNA: TGTGCCAGCAGCCCCGCGGGGGGGGACTATGGCTACACCTTC; CDR3 protein: CASSPAGGDYGYTF
V gene: TRBV2; D gene: .; J gene: TRBJ1-1; clone size: .; CDR3 DNA: TGTGCCAGCAGCGAACAGACGGTTCTAGACACTGAAGCTTTCTTT; CDR3 protein: CASSEQTVLDTEAFF
V gene: TRBV4-1; D gene: .; J gene: TRBJ1-1; clone size: .; CDR3 DNA: TGCGCCAGCAGCCAAGTTATGGGCGCTGAAGCTTTCTTT; CDR3 protein: CASSQVMGAEAFF
V gene: TRBV4-3; D gene: TRBD1; J gene: TRBJ1-2; clone size: .; CDR3 DNA: TGCGCCAGCAGACCCTCTGCCGGGACAGGTCTCGGCTACACCTTC; CDR3 protein: CASRPSAGTGLGYTF
V gene: TRBV3-1/TRBV3-2; D gene: .; J gene: TRBJ2-4; clone size: .; CDR3 DNA: TGTGCCAGCAGCCAAGGGGCAGGGGAAGCCAAAAACATTCAGTACTTC; CDR3 protein: CASSQGAGEAKNIQYF
V gene: TRBV5-6; D gene: .; J gene: TRBJ1-2; clone size: .; CDR3 DNA: TGTGCCAGCAGCCCCGGTAGCGAACTCTTCGACTATGGCTACACCTTC; CDR3 protein: CASSPGSELFDYGYTF
V gene: TRBV5-1; D gene: .; J gene: TRBJ1-2; clone size: .; CDR3 DNA: TGCGCCAGCAGCTTGGAGGCAGGGAGGTATGGCTACACCTTC; CDR3 protein: CASSLEAGRYGYTF
V gene: TRBV18; D gene: TRBD1; J gene: TRBJ1-1; clone size: .; CDR3 DNA: TGTGCCAGCTCACCGCTTGGTACCGGGACAGGGCTCGGGAACACTGAAGCTTTCTTT; CDR3 protein: CASSPLGTGTGLGNTEAFF
V gene: TRBV14; D gene: .; J gene: TRBJ1-1; clone size: .; CDR3 DNA: TGTGCCAGCAGCCCTAAGAACACTGAAGCTTTCTTT; CDR3 protein: CASSPKNTEAFF
V gene: TRBV5-4; D gene: .; J gene: TRBJ1-1; clone size: .; CDR3 DNA: TGTGCCAGCAGCTCGTCTACAGGGGAAGCTTTCTTT; CDR3 protein: CASSSSTGEAFF
V gene: TRBV5-1; D gene: TRBD1; J gene: TRBJ2-1; clone size: once; CDR3 DNA: TGCGCCAGCAGCTTGGTACAGGGGGCTCACAATGAGCAGTTCTTC; CDR3 protein: CASSLVQGAHNEQFF
V gene: TRBV4-1; D gene: TRBD2; J gene: TRBJ2-1; clone size: .; CDR3 DNA: TGCGCCAGCAGCCTTACTTTCAGCGGGGGGGCGAATGAGCAGTTCTTC; CDR3 protein: CASSLTFSGGANEQFF
V gene: TRBV3-1/TRBV3-2; D gene: TRBD1; J gene: TRBJ1-4; clone size: .; CDR3 DNA: TGTGCCAGCAGCCTCCCGCGGGCAGGGGGTGAAGAAAAACTGTTTTTT; CDR3 protein: CASSLPRAGGEEKLFF
V gene: TRBV5-4; D gene: .; J gene: TRBJ1-1; clone size: .; CDR3 DNA: TGTGCCAGCAGCCCGGGGGGGGTGGGCACTGAAGCTTTCTTT; CDR3 protein: CASSPGGVGTEAFF
V gene: TRBV9; D gene: .; J gene: TRBJ1-1; clone size: .; CDR3 DNA: TGTGCCAGCAGAGAAACGGACAGCCTGACTGAAGCTTTCTTT; CDR3 protein: CASRETDSLTEAFF
V gene: TRBV10-2; D gene: TRBD2; J gene: TRBJ2-1; clone size: .; CDR3 DNA: TGCGCCAGCCGAGTGGGGGGGTCCGTCAATGAGCAGTTCTTC; CDR3 protein: CASRVGGSVNEQFF
V gene: TRBV2; D gene: .; J gene: TRBJ2-6; clone size: .; CDR3 DNA: TGTGCCAGCATGTCAGACTCTGGGGCCAACGTCCTGACTTTC; CDR3 protein: CASMSDSGANVLTF